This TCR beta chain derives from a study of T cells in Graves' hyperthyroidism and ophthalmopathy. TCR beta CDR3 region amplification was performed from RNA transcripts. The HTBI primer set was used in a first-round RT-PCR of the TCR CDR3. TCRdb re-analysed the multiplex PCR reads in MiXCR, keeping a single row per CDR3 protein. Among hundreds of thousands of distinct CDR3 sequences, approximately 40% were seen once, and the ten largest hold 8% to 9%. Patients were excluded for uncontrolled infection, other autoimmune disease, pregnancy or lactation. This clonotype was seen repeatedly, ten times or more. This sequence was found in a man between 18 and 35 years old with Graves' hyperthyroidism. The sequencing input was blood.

CDR3 protein: CASSLAGMETQYF. The CDR3 nucleotides are TGTGCCAGCAGTTTAGCGGGGATGGAGACCCAGTACTTC. The chain joins TRBV12-3 or TRBV12-4 to TRBJ2-5; D call uncertain. Trimming shortened V by 0 bases and J by 5 bases, and 7 bases separated the two germline ends. The CDR3 is made up of 13 amino acids.